This TCR beta chain came from a study of monozygotic twins with inflammatory bowel disease. Study results and caveats: Evidence failed to back one strong IBD-linked signal or clonotype.

To note about this clonotype: Its antigen remains unknown.

Eight distinct reactions (per sample) were used to make the cDNA. A 6-nucleotide sample barcode was carried by the UMIs, which template switching added. Amplification used two nested PCRs: around 15 cycles, then approximately 10 cycles, on TCRalpha/TCRbeta cDNA. Each CDR3 protein gets one entry in TCRdb, which reprocessed the 5' RACE reads and gives no DNA. The sample features under 150,000 distinct CDR3 sequences, with roughly 2.5% in its top ten. This CDR3 contains 14 residues. The germline gives CDR1 SGHRS, CDR2 YFSETQ. The clonotype was recovered from a human donor with ulcerative colitis or Crohn's disease, or a healthy co-twin of an affected twin (not recorded which). V is TRBV5-1 and J is TRBJ2-1; TCRdb outputs TRBD1, but without DNA this stays unchecked. The sequenced sample consisted of blood. CDR3 amino acids: CASSSRTGDNEQFF.